One sample yielded the 10 T cell receptor beta chains listed below, sequenced in a study of CD8 T cells in ankylosing spondylitis. Study outcomes and limitations: The study identified a TCR beta motif of seven or eight highly homologous variants that appeared characteristic of ankylosing spondylitis blood.

TCRdb passed the 5' RACE reads through MiXCR, listing each CDR3 protein once. The top ten clones hold approximately 0.46% of a sample with 750,000 to 850,000 distinct CDR3 sequences, about an eighth of them seen once. What these receptors recognize is not known. The sequenced sample was blood, either unsorted or a sorted T cell fraction (not recorded which). The receptors were sampled from a male donor with ankylosing spondylitis.

The J gene is TRBJ2-7, the V gene TRBV7-2; 12 bases are a match to TRBD2. The ends lost 4 bases at V and 2 bases at J; junction bases unmatched: 3. Germline V gene data show CDR1 as SGHTA and CDR2 as FQGNSA. CDR3 length: 15 amino acids. The CDR3 DNA sequence: TGTGCCAGCAGCTCCACTAGCGGGAGGACCTACGAGCAGTACTTC. It is translated as CASSSTSGRTYEQYF.

This clonotype was seen a few times. The V gene is TRBV29-1, the J gene TRBJ1-2; TRBD1 might be the D (5 bases). Trimming took off 7 bases at V and 3 bases at J, with 18 bases between the two ends. The CDR3 is 14 residues long. CDR1 is SQVTM and CDR2 is ANQGSEA in the germline V gene. The CDR3 reads CSAQWTTDDYGYTF. For the CDR3, the DNA is TGCAGCGCCCAGTGGACGACAGACGACTATGGCTACACCTTC. The variable domain in full, completed from reference TRBV29-1 and TRBJ1-2, reads SAVISQKPSRDICQRGTSLTIQCQVDSQVTMMFWYRQQPGQSLTLIATANQGSEATYESGFVIDKFPISRPNLTFSTLTVSNMSPEDSSIYLCSAQWTTDDYGYTFGSGTRLTVV.

This clonotype was seen ten or more times. This rearrangement joins TRBV9 to TRBJ1-1; TRBD1 matches 7 bases. J was trimmed by 1 base and V by 3 bases; bases with no gene match: 6. The CDR3 contains 15 residues. Germline CDR1 and CDR2: SGDLS and YYNGEE. The CDR3, as DNA: TGTGCCAGCAGCGGTTACAGGGGCGGGAACACTGAAGCTTTCTTT. Translated, it gives CASSGYRGGNTEAFF.

This clonotype was seen a handful of times. The chain has TRBV7-2 and TRBJ2-7, with D uncertain. Trimming shortened V by 1 base and J by 7 bases, and 11 bases separated the two germline ends. The CDR3 length is 13 residues. Per the germline V gene, CDR1 is SGHTA and CDR2 is FQGNSA. The CDR3 region is CASSLVALSEQYF. The DNA of the CDR3 is TGTGCCAGCAGCTTAGTCGCTCTTAGTGAGCAGTACTTC.

The chain has TRBV4-1 and TRBJ2-7; 8 bases map to TRBD1. Trimming took 1 base from V and 2 from J; bases not matched to a gene: 4. Germline loops: CDR1 MGHRA, CDR2 YSYEKL. The CDR3 is 15 residues long. CDR3 in amino acids: CASSQVGTGTYEQYF. CDR3 bases: TGCGCCAGCAGCCAAGTGGGGACAGGTACCTACGAGCAGTACTTC.

In this sample, this clonotype turned up a few times. The chain uses TRBV9 and TRBJ1-1, with a weak D call TRBD1 (6 bases). The CDR3 spans 14 residues. Trimming removed 1 base at V and 1 base at J, with 8 bases between. Germline V gene sequence: CDR1 SGDLS, CDR2 YYNGEE. The CDR3 sequence is CASSVKTGNTEAFF. The CDR3 DNA reads as TGTGCCAGCAGCGTAAAGACAGGGAACACTGAAGCTTTCTTT.

This clonotype was counted only a few times. The J gene is TRBJ1-6, the V gene TRBV4-2, with 11 bases that match TRBD1. The germline gives CDR1 LGHNA, CDR2 YNFKEQ. CDR3 length: 17 residues. J gave up 2 bases and V 4 bases, and 4 bases lay outside the gene matches. The CDR3 reads CASSPGTGGTYNSPLHF. CDR3 nucleotide sequence: TGTGCCAGCAGCCCGGGGACAGGGGGAACCTATAATTCACCCCTCCACTTT.

The V call is TRBV21-1, the J call TRBJ2-2; TRBD1, the table's D call, lacks a check against the DNA. TRBV21-1 is described as a pseudogene. This CDR3 has 17 residues. The CDR3 DNA reads TGTGCCAGCAGCAAGGTGGAAGGACAGGGGAACACCGGGGAGCTGTTTTTT. It encodes CASSKVEGQGNTGELFF.

Ten or more counts support this clonotype. The rearrangement links TRBV29-1 to TRBJ1-1; the D is unclear. Germline V CDR1 and CDR2: SQVTM, ANQGSEA. This CDR3 region has 13 residues. Trimming shortened V by 6 bases and J by 0 bases, and 11 bases separated the two germline ends. The CDR3 sequence is CSVQRKMNTEAFF. In DNA form, the CDR3 reads TGCAGCGTCCAGCGGAAGATGAACACTGAAGCTTTCTTT.

The chain couples TRBV29-1 to TRBJ2-7; no clear D. Deletions cut 4 bases from V and 1 base from J, with 8 bases between. The CDR3 totals 12 residues. CDR1 SQVTM and CDR2 ANQGSEA come from the germline V gene. The CDR3 spells CSVVSSSYEQYF. The CDR3 nucleotides read TGCAGCGTTGTTTCCAGTTCCTACGAGCAGTACTTC.